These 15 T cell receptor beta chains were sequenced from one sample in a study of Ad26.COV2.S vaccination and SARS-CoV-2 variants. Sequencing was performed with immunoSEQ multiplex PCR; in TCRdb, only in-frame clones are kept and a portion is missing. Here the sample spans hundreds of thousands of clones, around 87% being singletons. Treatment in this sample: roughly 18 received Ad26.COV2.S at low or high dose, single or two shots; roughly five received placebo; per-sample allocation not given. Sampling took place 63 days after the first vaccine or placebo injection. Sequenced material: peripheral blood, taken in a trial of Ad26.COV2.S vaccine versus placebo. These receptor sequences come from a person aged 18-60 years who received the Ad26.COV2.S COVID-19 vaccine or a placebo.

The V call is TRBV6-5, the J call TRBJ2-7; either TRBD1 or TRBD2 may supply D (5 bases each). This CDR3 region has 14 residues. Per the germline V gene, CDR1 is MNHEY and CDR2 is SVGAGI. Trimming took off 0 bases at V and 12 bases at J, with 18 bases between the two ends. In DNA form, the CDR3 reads TGTGCCAGCAGTTACTCGGACACCCCGGGGCGGCCGTACTTC. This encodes CASSYSDTPGRPYF.

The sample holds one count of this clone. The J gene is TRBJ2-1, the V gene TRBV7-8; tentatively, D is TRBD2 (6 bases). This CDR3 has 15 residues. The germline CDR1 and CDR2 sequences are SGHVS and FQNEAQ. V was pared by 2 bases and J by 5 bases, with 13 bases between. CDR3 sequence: CASSLKTAGDNEQFF. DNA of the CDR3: TGTGCCAGCAGCTTAAAGACAGCGGGCGACAATGAGCAGTTCTTC.

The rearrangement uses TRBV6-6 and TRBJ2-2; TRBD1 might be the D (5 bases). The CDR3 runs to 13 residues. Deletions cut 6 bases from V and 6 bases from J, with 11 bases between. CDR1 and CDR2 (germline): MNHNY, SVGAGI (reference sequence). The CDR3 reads CASSIRAPGELFF. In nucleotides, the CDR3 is TGTGCCAGCAGCATCAGGGCCCCCGGGGAGCTGTTTTTT.

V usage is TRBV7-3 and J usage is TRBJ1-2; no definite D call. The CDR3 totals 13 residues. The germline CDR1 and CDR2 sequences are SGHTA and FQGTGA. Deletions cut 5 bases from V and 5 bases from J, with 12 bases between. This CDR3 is CASSLNPGYGYTF. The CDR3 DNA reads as TGTGCCAGCAGCCTAAATCCCGGGTATGGCTACACCTTC.

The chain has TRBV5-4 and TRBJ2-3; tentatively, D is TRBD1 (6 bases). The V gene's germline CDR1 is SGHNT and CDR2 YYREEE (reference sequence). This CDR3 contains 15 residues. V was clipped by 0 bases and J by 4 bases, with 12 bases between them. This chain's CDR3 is CASSLDHRAADTQYF. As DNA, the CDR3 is TGTGCCAGCAGCTTGGACCACAGGGCGGCAGATACGCAGTATTTT.

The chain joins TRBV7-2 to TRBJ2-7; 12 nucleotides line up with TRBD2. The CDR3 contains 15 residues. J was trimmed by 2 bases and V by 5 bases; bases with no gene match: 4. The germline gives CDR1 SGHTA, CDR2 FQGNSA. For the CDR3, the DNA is TGTGCCAGCAGCCCATCTAGCGGGGGGGCCTACGAGCAGTACTTC. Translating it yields CASSPSSGGAYEQYF.

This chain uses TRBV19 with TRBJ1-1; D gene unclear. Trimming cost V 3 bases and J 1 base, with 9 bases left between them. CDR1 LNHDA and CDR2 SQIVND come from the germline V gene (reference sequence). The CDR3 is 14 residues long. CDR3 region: CASSIAGPNTEAFF. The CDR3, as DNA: TGTGCCAGTAGTATCGCAGGCCCGAACACTGAAGCTTTCTTT.

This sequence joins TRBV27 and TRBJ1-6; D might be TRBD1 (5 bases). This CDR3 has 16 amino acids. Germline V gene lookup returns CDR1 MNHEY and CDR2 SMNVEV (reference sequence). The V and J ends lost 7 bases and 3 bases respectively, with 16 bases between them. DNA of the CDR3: TGTGCCAGCAAGGATTCGGGGCAGCTCTATAATTCACCCCTCCACTTT. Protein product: CASKDSGQLYNSPLHF.

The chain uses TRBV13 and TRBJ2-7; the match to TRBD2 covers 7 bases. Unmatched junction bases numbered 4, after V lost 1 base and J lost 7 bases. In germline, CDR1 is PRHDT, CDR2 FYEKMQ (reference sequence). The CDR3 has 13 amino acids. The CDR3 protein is CASSLAGGWEQYF. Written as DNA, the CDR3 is TGTGCCAGCAGCTTAGCGGGGGGTTGGGAGCAGTACTTC.

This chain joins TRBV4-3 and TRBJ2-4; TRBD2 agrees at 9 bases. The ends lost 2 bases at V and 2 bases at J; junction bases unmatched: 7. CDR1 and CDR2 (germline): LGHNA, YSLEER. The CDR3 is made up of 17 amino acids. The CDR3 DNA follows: TGCGCCAGCAGCCAAACACTAGCGGGCGTACCCAAAAACATTCAGTACTTC. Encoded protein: CASSQTLAGVPKNIQYF.

Here the CDR3 DNA reads TGTGCCAGCAGCTCCCAGGGGTGGGCCGGGGAGCTGTTTTTT. Amino acid sequence: CASSSQGWAGELFF. The genes are TRBV7-3 and TRBJ2-2; a possible D gene is TRBD1 (6 bases). The germline V gene has CDR1 SGHTA and CDR2 FQGTGA. This CDR3 has 14 residues. V lost 4 bases, J lost 6 bases, and 12 bases lay in between. Together with reference TRBV7-3 and TRBJ2-2, the CDR3 gives the full variable domain: GAGVSQTPSNKVTEKGKYVELRCDPISGHTALYWYRQSLGQGPEFLIYFQGTGAADDSGLPNDRFFAVRPEGSVSTLKIQRTERGDSAVYLCASSSQGWAGELFFGEGSRLTVL.

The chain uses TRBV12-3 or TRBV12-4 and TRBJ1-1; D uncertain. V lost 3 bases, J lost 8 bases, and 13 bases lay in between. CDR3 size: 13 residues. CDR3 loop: CASSFSRSGEAFF. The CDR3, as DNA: TGTGCCAGCAGTTTTTCCAGGTCTGGGGAAGCTTTCTTT.

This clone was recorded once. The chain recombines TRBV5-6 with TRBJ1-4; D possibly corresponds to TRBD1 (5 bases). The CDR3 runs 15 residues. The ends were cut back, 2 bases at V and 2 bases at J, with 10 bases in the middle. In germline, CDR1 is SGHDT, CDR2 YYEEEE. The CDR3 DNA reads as TGTGCCAGCAGCTTCCCCCGGGACACTAATGAAAAACTGTTTTTT. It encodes CASSFPRDTNEKLFF. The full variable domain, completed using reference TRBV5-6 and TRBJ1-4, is DAGVTQSPTHLIKTRGQQVTLRCSPKSGHDTVSWYQQALGQGPQFIFQYYEEEERQRGNFPDRFSGHQFPNYSSELNVNALLLGDSALYLCASSFPRDTNEKLFFGSGTQLSVL.

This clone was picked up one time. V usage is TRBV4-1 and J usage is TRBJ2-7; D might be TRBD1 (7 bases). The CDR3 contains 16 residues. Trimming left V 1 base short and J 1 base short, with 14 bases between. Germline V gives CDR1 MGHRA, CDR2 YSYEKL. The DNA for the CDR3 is TGCGCCAGCAGCCAAGTGGAGGGACAGCGTTCCTACGAGCAGTACTTC. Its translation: CASSQVEGQRSYEQYF.

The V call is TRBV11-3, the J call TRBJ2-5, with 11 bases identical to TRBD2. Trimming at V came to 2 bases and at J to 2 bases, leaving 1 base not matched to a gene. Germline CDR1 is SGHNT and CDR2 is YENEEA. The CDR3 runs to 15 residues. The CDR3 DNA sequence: TGTGCCAGCAGCTTACGGACTAGCGGGCAAGAGACCCAGTACTTC. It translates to CASSLRTSGQETQYF.